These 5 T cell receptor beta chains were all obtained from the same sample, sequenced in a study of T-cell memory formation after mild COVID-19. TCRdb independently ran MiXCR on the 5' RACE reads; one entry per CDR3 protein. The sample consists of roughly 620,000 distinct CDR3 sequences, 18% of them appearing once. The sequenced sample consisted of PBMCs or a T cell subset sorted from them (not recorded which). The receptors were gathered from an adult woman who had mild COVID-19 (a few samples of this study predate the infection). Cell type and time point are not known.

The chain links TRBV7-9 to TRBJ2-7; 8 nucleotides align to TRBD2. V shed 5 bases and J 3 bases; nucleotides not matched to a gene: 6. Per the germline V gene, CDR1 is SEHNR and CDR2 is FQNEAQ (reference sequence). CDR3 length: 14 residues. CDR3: CASSPSGRIYEQYF. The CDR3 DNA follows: TGTGCCAGCAGCCCGAGCGGGAGAATCTACGAGCAGTACTTC.

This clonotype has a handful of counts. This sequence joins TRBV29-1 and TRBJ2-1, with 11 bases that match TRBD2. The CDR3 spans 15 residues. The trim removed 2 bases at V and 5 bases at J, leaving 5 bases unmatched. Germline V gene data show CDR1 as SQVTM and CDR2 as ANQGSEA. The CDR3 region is CSVEPGTSGNNEQFF. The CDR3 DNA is TGCAGCGTTGAACCAGGGACTAGCGGAAACAATGAGCAGTTCTTC.

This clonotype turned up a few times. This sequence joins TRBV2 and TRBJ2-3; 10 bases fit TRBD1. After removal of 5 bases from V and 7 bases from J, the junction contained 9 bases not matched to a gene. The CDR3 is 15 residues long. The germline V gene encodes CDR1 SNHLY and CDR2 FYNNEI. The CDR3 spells CASSFDRGRMNTQYF. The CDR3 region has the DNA TGTGCCAGCAGTTTCGACAGGGGGCGAATGAATACGCAGTATTTT. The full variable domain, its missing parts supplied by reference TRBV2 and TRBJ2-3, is EPEVTQTPSHQVTQMGQEVILRCVPISNHLYFYWYRQILGQKVEFLVSFYNNEISEKSEIFDDQFSVERPDGSNFTLKIRSTKLEDSAMYFCASSFDRGRMNTQYFGPGTRLTVL.

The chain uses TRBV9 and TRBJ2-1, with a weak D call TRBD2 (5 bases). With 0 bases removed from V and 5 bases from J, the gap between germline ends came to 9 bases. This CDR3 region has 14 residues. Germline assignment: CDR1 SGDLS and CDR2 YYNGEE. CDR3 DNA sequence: TGTGCCAGCAGCGTAGATAGCGTAAACAATGAGCAGTTCTTC. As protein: CASSVDSVNNEQFF.

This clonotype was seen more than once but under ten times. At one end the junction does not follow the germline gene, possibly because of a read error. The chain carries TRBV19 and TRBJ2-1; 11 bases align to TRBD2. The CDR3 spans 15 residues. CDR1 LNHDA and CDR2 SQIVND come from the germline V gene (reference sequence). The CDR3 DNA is TGTGCCAGTAGGAGCACTAGCGGGAGCTACGATGAGCAGTTCTTC. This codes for CASRSTSGSYDEQFF.